This T cell receptor beta chain was captured by sequencing in a study of vaccination effects on CD4 cells after COVID-19. The protocol was immunoSEQ multiplex PCR, while the TCRdb copy is restricted to in-frame clones and leaves out a portion. The sample holds 65,000 to 95,000 clones, over 75% seen once. With regard to this clone: No antigen is known for it.

The ViraFEST assay expanded antigen-specific CD4+ T cells with viral peptide pools before sequencing. Isolation of CD4+ T cells took place after approximately 10 days of culture. It was two doses of either the BNT162b2 or mRNA-1273 vaccine that participants received. Broader study findings: Late after vaccination, infection- and vaccine-induced clones showed marked clonal contraction.

Unmatched junction bases numbered 5, after V lost 2 bases and J lost 1 base. The germline gives CDR1 GTSNPN, CDR2 SVGIG (reference sequence). The CDR3 has 15 amino acids. The clonotype originates from a human donor who received a COVID-19 vaccine. The V call is TRBV30, the J call TRBJ1-1, with TRBD1 identical over 9 bases. The starting material was CD4+ T cells from PBMCs cultured with HCoV-OC43 spike peptides, obtained after COVID-19 vaccination. This sample's subset: HCoV-OC43 spike overlapping peptide pool stimulation. The CDR3 sequence: CAWSLRTGENTEAFF. In DNA, the CDR3 is TGTGCCTGGAGTCTCAGGACAGGGGAGAACACTGAAGCTTTCTTT.